Listed below are T cell receptor beta chains from one sample, sequenced in a study of T cells in Graves' hyperthyroidism and ophthalmopathy. TCRdb re-called the multiplex PCR reads with MiXCR, one entry per CDR3 protein. Found here are hundreds of thousands of distinct CDR3 sequences, approximately 24% of them singletons; the top ten hold roughly 35%. Input material: blood. These receptors originate from a woman aged 40 to 49 with Graves' ophthalmopathy. The conserved cysteine and the conserved F or W are not part of the CDR3 here.

V gene: TRBV7-8; CDR3 protein: ASSLVADSYYEQY
V gene: TRBV14; CDR3 protein: VSSQLYQVPEEQY
V gene: TRBV11-3; CDR3 protein: ASSLAGGSADEQY
V gene: TRBV10-3; CDR3 protein: ATYPSASNTGELF
V gene: TRBV12-3/TRBV12-4; CDR3 protein: ASSLELGAEAF
V gene: TRBV2; CDR3 protein: ASSVKGAGFSTDTQY
V gene: TRBV7-2; CDR3 protein: ASSLELVTEAF
V gene: TRBV12-3/TRBV12-4; CDR3 protein: ASRLDRAYGYT
V gene: TRBV20-1; CDR3 protein: SARDSGGLNEQY
V gene: TRBV9; CDR3 protein: ASSVWAGDDYGYT
V gene: TRBV29-1; CDR3 protein: SVEGTGQANYGYT
V gene: TRBV11-2; CDR3 protein: ASSLGRLMNTEAF
V gene: TRBV3-1; CDR3 protein: ASRAGLAGGETQY
V gene: TRBV12-3/TRBV12-4; CDR3 protein: ASSPDRNTGELF
V gene: TRBV10-3; CDR3 protein: AISELTGELF
V gene: TRBV30; CDR3 protein: AWWKGGQYGYT
V gene: TRBV5-4; CDR3 protein: ASREGLASQETQY
V gene: TRBV28; CDR3 protein: ASNLLGSGNTIY
V gene: TRBV6-1; CDR3 protein: ASTPTGGSYEQY
V gene: TRBV11-2; CDR3 protein: ASSLDNVLLGGLEGLETQY
V gene: TRBV24-1; CDR3 protein: ATSPRGFGETQY
V gene: TRBV5-1; CDR3 protein: ASSPGDRILSGQY
V gene: TRBV24-1; CDR3 protein: ATSFGQSNQPQH
V gene: TRBV3-1; CDR3 protein: ASSPSGYSYEQY
V gene: TRBV5-1; CDR3 protein: ASSLWTGGLYEQY
V gene: TRBV18; CDR3 protein: ASSPPANYGYT
V gene: TRBV28; CDR3 protein: ASSLPPRYEQY
V gene: TRBV6-1; CDR3 protein: ASRMTGSSYEQY
V gene: TRBV6-1; CDR3 protein: ASRIPGGDGYT
V gene: TRBV19; CDR3 protein: ASSSGPDQPQH
V gene: TRBV4-1; CDR3 protein: ASSQGPERGPYEQY